Each of the 21 T cell receptor beta chains below was sequenced from the same sample in a study of blood T cells in healthy people across ages. With a J-beta primer mix and a sample-barcoded 5' primer, a second PCR ran roughly 6 to 12 cycles. TCRdb reprocessed the 5' RACE reads with MiXCR, giving one entry per CDR3 protein. The data show almost 800,000 distinct CDR3 sequences, more than 45% seen once. Specimen: blood. These receptors were taken from a man aged 25 to 40 in good health.

Comment on this clonotype: A much larger clonotype is one base distant, so this may be a read error. The V and J genes are TRBV7-2 and TRBJ2-7; 7 bases map to TRBD2. The trim removed 4 bases at V and 2 bases at J, leaving 5 bases unmatched. The CDR3 spans 14 residues. The germline V gene has CDR1 SGHTA and CDR2 FQGNSA. This chain's CDR3 is CASSSRAGTYEQYF. The CDR3, as DNA: TGTGCCAGCAGCTCTCGAGCGGGAACCTACGAGCAGTACTTC.

This sequence joins TRBV7-9 and TRBJ1-1, with TRBD1 as a possible D gene (6 bases). The CDR3 loop spans 14 amino acids. The V end lost 5 bases, the J end lost 5 bases, and 15 bases lay between the germline ends. Germline V CDR1 and CDR2: SEHNR, FQNEAQ (reference sequence). The CDR3 sequence: CASSPGRRGTEAFF. In DNA, the CDR3 is TGTGCCAGCAGCCCAGGACGAAGGGGGACTGAAGCTTTCTTT.

This clonotype was seen more than once but under ten times. This chain joins TRBV7-2 and TRBJ1-4; unclear D gene. Germline values: CDR1 SGHTA, CDR2 FQGNSA. The CDR3 covers 14 residues. Trimming shortened V by 4 bases and J by 3 bases, and 9 bases separated the two germline ends. CDR3 region: CASSSGLANEKLFF. CDR3 DNA sequence: TGTGCCAGCAGCTCGGGTTTGGCTAATGAAAAACTGTTTTTT.

The genes are TRBV20-1 and TRBJ1-2; D is ambiguous. There are 13 residues in the CDR3. Germline loops: CDR1 DFQATT, CDR2 SNEGSKA (reference sequence). V gave up 2 bases and J gave up 8 bases, with 15 bases separating them. DNA of the CDR3: TGCAGTGCTAGATCGGTTGGGGATGGCGGCTACACCTTC. Its protein product is CSARSVGDGGYTF.

This chain uses TRBV4-2 with TRBJ1-1; TRBD1 agrees at 11 bases. Germline-derived CDR1 and CDR2 are LGHNA and YNFKEQ. The length of the CDR3 is 14 residues. With V trimmed by 0 bases and J by 12 bases, 6 bases remained unmatched. The CDR3: CASSQEVDRGPTFF. In nucleotides, the CDR3 is TGTGCCAGCAGCCAAGAGGTGGACAGGGGGCCGACTTTCTTT.

In this sample, this clonotype turned up a few times. The gene calls are TRBV28 and TRBJ2-7, with TRBD2 matching 12 bases. Germline lookup yields CDR1 MDHEN and CDR2 SYDVKM. This CDR3 has 17 amino acids. J lost 2 bases, V lost 6 bases, and 11 bases had no gene match. The CDR3, as DNA: TGTGCCAGCAGAATTTCGGGACTAGCGGGTCATACCTACGAGCAGTACTTC. Its translation is CASRISGLAGHTYEQYF.

V and J are TRBV12-3 or TRBV12-4 and TRBJ2-1; 11 positions match TRBD2. CDR3 length: 16 amino acids. J gave up 7 bases and V 2 bases, and 7 bases lay outside the gene matches. CDR3 amino acids: CASSLIVLAGVNEQFF. The CDR3 bases are TGTGCCAGCAGTTTAATCGTACTAGCGGGAGTGAATGAGCAGTTCTTC.

The V and J genes are TRBV7-2 and TRBJ2-3; D might be TRBD2 (5 bases). V gave up 5 bases and J gave up 3 bases, with 12 bases separating them. The CDR3 contains 14 residues. Germline CDR1 SGHTA, CDR2 FQGNSA. CDR3 region: CASSALSGTDTQYF. The CDR3 nucleotides are TGTGCCAGCAGCGCCCTTTCGGGGACAGATACGCAGTATTTT.

The CDR3 reads CASSQRLSYEQYF. The CDR3 DNA sequence: TGTGCCAGCAGCCAGAGACTATCCTACGAGCAGTACTTC. The chain is built from TRBV7-2 and TRBJ2-4; tentatively, D is TRBD2 (5 bases). The last part of the DNA fits TRBJ2-7 better; the J call may be wrong. Germline V gene sequence: CDR1 SGHTA, CDR2 FQGNSA. CDR3 length: 13 residues.

This chain joins TRBV7-3 and TRBJ2-7; possibly TRBD1 or TRBD2 for D (7 bases each). There are 16 residues in the CDR3. The germline V gene has CDR1 SGHTA and CDR2 FQGTGA. V lost 5 bases and J lost 2, with 19 bases in between. The CDR3 loop reads CASSQGGGARTYEQYF. The CDR3, as DNA: TGTGCCAGCAGCCAGGGGGGGGGCGCACGGACCTACGAGCAGTACTTC.

This clonotype was found once. The V and J genes are TRBV6-6 and TRBJ2-4; unclear D gene. TRBJ2-5 explains the end of the DNA better; the J call may be wrong. The CDR3 is 13 residues long. Germline lookup yields CDR1 MNHNY and CDR2 SVGAGI (reference sequence). The CDR3 DNA is TGTGCCAGCAGTTACATGGCTTTAGAGACCCAGTACTTC. Its protein is CASSYMALETQYF.

The chain is built from TRBV10-3 and TRBJ2-5, with D possibly being TRBD1 (5 bases). Trimming removed 6 bases at V and 11 bases at J, with 22 bases between. The CDR3 contains 14 residues. The V gene's germline CDR1 is ENHRY and CDR2 SYGVKD. This chain's CDR3 is CAIRVQGSNNEQYF. The CDR3 nucleotides are TGTGCCATCAGGGTTCAGGGATCGAACAATGAGCAGTACTTC.

CDR3 sequence reads: CATSRDRTGTDTQYF. The CDR3 DNA is TGTGCCACCAGCAGAGACCGGACAGGCACAGATACGCAGTATTTT. J is TRBJ2-3 and V is TRBV15, with D possibly being TRBD1 (6 bases). Per germline, CDR1 LNHNV and CDR2 YYDKDF (reference sequence). The V end lost 0 bases, the J end lost 1 base, and 8 bases lay between the germline ends. The CDR3 consists of 15 residues.

The genes are TRBV3-1 and TRBJ2-1; weak D call: TRBD2 (6 bases). V lost 4 bases and J lost 14, with 15 bases in between. The germline V gene encodes CDR1 LGHDT and CDR2 YNNKEL (reference sequence). The CDR3 runs to 12 residues. The CDR3 DNA sequence: TGTGCCAGCAGCCTCGCCGGGGGAGCAGAGTTCTTC. It is translated as CASSLAGGAEFF.

Ten or more counts support this clonotype. This chain joins TRBV21-1 and TRBJ2-7; the D call TRBD2 from the table was never checked on the DNA. TRBV21-1 is a pseudogene locus. The CDR3 loop spans 16 amino acids. The CDR3 DNA sequence: TGTGCCACCAGATGGCCTAGGAGGGTCTGCCCACCCGAGCAGTACTTC. Translating gives CATRWPRRVCPPEQYF.

The chain links TRBV10-3 to TRBJ2-3; D remains unclear. The CDR3 spans 13 residues. Germline CDR1 ENHRY, CDR2 SYGVKD. The V end lost 2 bases, the J end lost 10 bases, and 13 bases lay between the germline ends. The CDR3 DNA reads as TGTGCCATCAGTGAGCCAGACTCCTCCCCGCAGTATTTT. Translating it yields CAISEPDSSPQYF.

In regard to this clonotype: Its ends do not fully match the called genes, so a read error is possible. The V and J genes are TRBV9 and TRBJ2-3; 10 bases are shared with TRBD2. The CDR3 spans 14 residues. Germline CDR1 and CDR2: SGDLS and YYNGEE. CDR3 in amino acids: CAGSSGLARDTQYF. CDR3 nucleotide sequence: TGTGCCGGCAGCTCGGGACTAGCGAGAGATACGCAGTATTTT.

This rearrangement joins TRBV29-1 to TRBJ2-3, with D perhaps TRBD2 (6 bases). The CDR3 runs 15 residues. Germline V gene lookup returns CDR1 SQVTM and CDR2 ANQGSEA. The V gene lost 6 bases and the J gene lost 0 bases, with 16 bases spanning the gap. CDR3 nucleotide sequence: TGCAGCGTGCGGGATCTCGGAACGAGCACAGATACGCAGTATTTT. Protein sequence: CSVRDLGTSTDTQYF.

This clonotype was counted only a few times. V usage is TRBV7-9 and J usage is TRBJ1-5, with D possibly TRBD1 on 6 matching bases. Trimming shortened V by 4 bases and J by 7 bases, and 8 bases separated the two germline ends. CDR3 length equals 12 residues. Germline loops: CDR1 SEHNR, CDR2 FQNEAQ (reference sequence). The CDR3 here is CASSSGEQPQHF. CDR3 bases: TGTGCCAGCAGCTCAGGGGAACAGCCCCAGCATTTT. The whole variable domain, remainder taken from reference TRBV7-9 and TRBJ1-5, is DTGVSQNPRHKITKRGQNVTFRCDPISEHNRLYWYRQTLGQGPEFLTYFQNEAQLEKSRLLSDRFSAERPKGSFSTLEIQRTEQGDSAMYLCASSSGEQPQHFGDGTRLSIL.

The genes are TRBV20-1 and TRBJ1-4; no reliable D call. CDR3 size: 14 residues. The V gene's germline CDR1 is DFQATT and CDR2 SNEGSKA (reference sequence). V lost 4 bases and J 10 bases, leaving 19 bases between the germline ends. The CDR3 DNA reads as TGCAGTGCTACACCCGCGGGCTCCTTGGGAAAACTGTTTTTT. This gives the protein CSATPAGSLGKLFF.

The V call is TRBV7-2, the J call TRBJ1-2; D remains ambiguous. Germline V gives CDR1 SGHTA, CDR2 FQGNSA. V lost 1 base and J lost 8, with 14 bases in between. The CDR3 covers 14 residues. Written as DNA, the CDR3 is TGTGCCAGCAGCTTAGGGTCCTCTGGGCGCGGCTACACCTTC. This encodes CASSLGSSGRGYTF.